The next 3 T cell receptor beta chains were all read from a single sample in a study of breast tumors, draining lymph nodes, adjacent tissues. TCRdb re-analysed the multiplex PCR reads in MiXCR, keeping a single row per CDR3 protein. This sample carries 12,000 or so distinct CDR3 sequences, about 56% of them seen once, and the ten largest clones take 36%. Sequencing was done on a sample of breast tumor tissue. The receptors shown here come from a female donor with breast cancer. Some clones in this sample may be carry-over from other donors' samples.

This clonotype was seen a few times. V usage is TRBV4-2 and J usage is TRBJ2-3; 12 nucleotides agree with TRBD1. The trim removed 0 bases at V and 3 bases at J, leaving 4 bases unmatched. CDR1 and CDR2 from the germline V gene are LGHNA and YNFKEQ. The CDR3 runs to 17 residues. CDR3 bases: TGTGCCAGCAGCCAAGATTTGGGACAGGGGGCTACAGATACGCAGTATTTT. Translation: CASSQDLGQGATDTQYF.

The chain combines TRBV5-1 with TRBJ2-1, with TRBD1 identical over 9 bases. In germline, CDR1 is SGHRS, CDR2 YFSETQ. This CDR3 contains 16 residues. V trimming: 4 bases; J trimming: 7 bases; junction bases outside the gene matches: 12. CDR3 sequence reads: CASSLAGTGIRNEQFF. DNA for the CDR3: TGCGCCAGCAGCCTGGCTGGGACAGGGATTCGGAATGAGCAGTTCTTC. The full variable domain, with the rest looked up from reference TRBV5-1 and TRBJ2-1, is KAGVTQTPRYLIKTRGQQVTLSCSPISGHRSVSWYQQTPGQGLQFLFEYFSETQRNKGNFPGRFSGRQFSNSRSEMNVSTLELGDSALYLCASSLAGTGIRNEQFFGPGTRLTVL.

Judged by abundance, this clonotype is medium-sized. The chain employs TRBV20-1 and TRBJ2-3, with 7 bases aligning to TRBD2. V lost 3 bases, J lost 5 bases, and 11 bases stayed unmatched. There are 15 residues in the CDR3. Looked up from germline, CDR1 is DFQATT and CDR2 is SNEGSKA (reference sequence). CDR3 protein: CSARGGRMGLDTQYF. The CDR3 coding sequence is TGCAGTGCTAGGGGAGGGCGGATGGGGTTAGATACGCAGTATTTT.